This T cell receptor beta chain comes out of a study of T cell responses to AZD1222 COVID-19 vaccine. Findings and limits, study-wide: White British people made up most donors, females outnumbered males, and clonal diversity was possibly underestimated.

TCRdb keeps only in-frame clones here, not all; method: immunoSEQ multiplex PCR. Of 130,000 to 150,000 clones in the sample, 88% were seen once. The CDR3 totals 14 residues. CDR1 is GTSNPN and CDR2 is SVGIG in the germline V gene (reference sequence). The V end was cut by 0 bases, the J end by 4 bases, with 12 bases between. A remark on this clone: Its antigen is undetermined.

Specimen: peripheral blood, collected on day 0 of AZD1222 vaccination. This chain links TRBV30 with TRBJ1-2; TRBD1 is a possible D gene (5 bases). This clonotype was obtained from an adult in good health. CDR3 DNA: TGTGCCTGGAGTGTATGGGGACGCGGCTATGGCTACACCTTC. This sequence encodes CAWSVWGRGYGYTF.